The next 11 T cell receptor beta chains were all read from a single sample in a study of T cell repertoires and HLA-DP antigens. No antigens are known for them. Sequencing used immunoSEQ multiplex PCR; TCRdb keeps in-frame clones, though not all of them. This sample has about 120,000 clones, with nearly 95% found just once. Sequenced sample: CD4+ T cells from PBMCs. Source of these receptors: a woman aged 18-30 years in good health and CMV-seronegative.

Points on this clone: Different DNA sequences within this sample yield the same CDR3. This chain links TRBV5-1 with TRBJ2-3; D is unclear. Looked up from germline, CDR1 is SGHRS and CDR2 is YFSETQ. The CDR3 has 12 amino acids. Trimming left V 0 bases short and J 5 bases short, with 4 bases between. CDR3 region: CASSLAVDTQYF. CDR3 bases: TGCGCCAGCAGCTTGGCAGTAGATACGCAGTATTTT.

The chain has TRBV5-1 and TRBJ1-2, with D possibly being TRBD1 (6 bases). Germline assignment: CDR1 SGHRS and CDR2 YFSETQ. The CDR3 length is 15 residues. Trimming removed 0 bases at V and 2 bases at J, with 11 bases between. The CDR3 DNA is TGCGCCAGCAGCTTGGGTCTGGGACAAAACTATGGCTACACCTTC. It codes for CASSLGLGQNYGYTF.

The chain recombines TRBV7-9 with TRBJ1-2; unclear D gene. The CDR3 consists of 14 residues. The germline V gene encodes CDR1 SEHNR and CDR2 FQNEAQ (reference sequence). The V and J ends lost 1 base and 4 bases respectively, with 10 bases between them. The CDR3 DNA is TGTGCCAGCAGCTTAGTAGGGAATTCCTATGGCTACACCTTC. It codes for CASSLVGNSYGYTF.

This rearrangement joins TRBV7-8 to TRBJ1-1; D unclear. Trimming removed 5 bases at V and 10 bases at J, with 20 bases between. The CDR3 runs to 14 residues. CDR1 is SGHVS, CDR2 FQNEAQ, per germline. In DNA form, the CDR3 reads TGTGCCAGCAGCCGGACCGAAGATATAATGGGAGCTTTCTTT. Translating gives CASSRTEDIMGAFF.

In its sample, this clone was seen once. The chain couples TRBV6-6 to TRBJ2-3; D may be TRBD1 (5 bases). Germline CDR1 reads MNHNY; CDR2 reads SVGAGI (reference sequence). The CDR3 spans 14 residues. Trimming removed 7 bases from V and 4 bases from J, with 15 bases in between. The CDR3 DNA sequence: TGTGCCAGCACCCGGGCAGGGTACCCAGATACGCAGTATTTT. As protein: CASTRAGYPDTQYF.

The DNA for the CDR3 is TGTGCTAGTGGTTTGTTCACAGGCTATGGCTACACCTTC. Protein: CASGLFTGYGYTF. The rearrangement joins TRBV12-5 to TRBJ1-2; D perhaps matches TRBD1 (5 bases). Germline-derived CDR1 and CDR2 are LGHNT and FRNRAP. CDR3 length equals 13 residues. The germline V and J ends were trimmed by 2 bases and 4 bases, with 8 bases remaining between them.

V usage is TRBV7-8 and J usage is TRBJ1-1; TRBD1 matches at 8 bases. This CDR3 is 14 amino acids long. V was clipped by 3 bases and J by 1 base; unmatched bases: 1. Germline CDR1 SGHVS, CDR2 FQNEAQ. Written as DNA, the CDR3 is TGTGCCAGCAGCTTCGGACAGGGGAACACTGAAGCTTTCTTT. This encodes CASSFGQGNTEAFF.

The chain links TRBV29-1 to TRBJ2-3, with D uncertain. Germline values: CDR1 SQVTM, CDR2 ANQGSEA. This CDR3 comprises 10 residues. With 4 bases removed from V and 3 bases from J, the gap between germline ends came to 2 bases. The CDR3 sequence is CSVGTDTQYF. DNA for the CDR3: TGCAGCGTTGGGACAGATACGCAGTATTTT.

The chain has TRBV28 and TRBJ2-5; TRBD2 agrees at 11 bases. This CDR3 has 16 residues. The germline V gene has CDR1 MDHEN and CDR2 SYDVKM. With V trimmed by 4 bases and J by 5 bases, 9 bases remained unmatched. CDR3: CASSSGTSGRGETQYF. In DNA, the CDR3 is TGTGCCAGCAGTTCTGGGACTAGCGGTCGGGGTGAGACCCAGTACTTC.

V is TRBV11-3 and J is TRBJ2-1; D possibly matches TRBD1 or TRBD2 (5 bases each). Trimming pared 1 base from V and 3 bases from J, leaving 13 bases between. CDR3 length: 16 residues. CDR1 and CDR2 (germline): SGHNT, YENEEA. CDR3: CASSLGQGVYYNEQFF. CDR3 DNA sequence: TGTGCCAGCAGCTTAGGGCAGGGAGTTTACTACAATGAGCAGTTCTTC. The variable domain in full, completed from reference TRBV11-3 and TRBJ2-1, reads EAGVVQSPRYKIIEKKQPVAFWCNPISGHNTLYWYLQNLGQGPELLIRYENEEAVDDSQLPKDRFSAERLKGVDSTLKIQPAELGDSAVYLCASSLGQGVYYNEQFFGPGTRLTVL.

The chain combines TRBV6-5 with TRBJ1-1, with D maybe TRBD1 (6 bases). CDR1 is MNHEY and CDR2 is SVGAGI in the germline V gene. The V and J ends lost 6 bases and 1 base respectively, with 15 bases between them. CDR3 length: 15 amino acids. CDR3 amino acids: CASRNPGGGNTEAFF. The CDR3 coding sequence is TGTGCCAGCAGAAACCCGGGAGGGGGGAACACTGAAGCTTTCTTT.